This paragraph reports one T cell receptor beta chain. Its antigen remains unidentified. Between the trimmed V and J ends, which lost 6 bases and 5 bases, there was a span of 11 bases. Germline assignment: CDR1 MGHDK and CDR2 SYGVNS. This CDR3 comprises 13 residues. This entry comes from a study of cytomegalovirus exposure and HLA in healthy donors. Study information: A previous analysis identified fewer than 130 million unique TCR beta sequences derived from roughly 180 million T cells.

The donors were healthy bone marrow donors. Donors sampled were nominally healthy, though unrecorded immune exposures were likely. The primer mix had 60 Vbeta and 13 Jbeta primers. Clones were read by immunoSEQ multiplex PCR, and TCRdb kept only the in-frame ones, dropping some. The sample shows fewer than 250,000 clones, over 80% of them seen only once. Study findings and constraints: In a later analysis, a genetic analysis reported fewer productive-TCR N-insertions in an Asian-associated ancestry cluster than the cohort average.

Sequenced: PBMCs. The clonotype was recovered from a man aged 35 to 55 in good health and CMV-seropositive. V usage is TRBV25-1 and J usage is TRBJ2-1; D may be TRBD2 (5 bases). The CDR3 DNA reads TGTGCCAGCAGGGTGAGCGGACACAATGAGCAGTTCTTC. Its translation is CASRVSGHNEQFF.